This T cell receptor beta chain originates from a study of blood T cell repertoires in COVID-19. Assay: immunoSEQ multiplex PCR; the TCRdb copy retains only in-frame clones and omits some. The data hold about 110,000 clones, with about 80% observed a single time. The TCR comes from an elderly woman with active or convalescent COVID-19. The sequenced sample was peripheral blood.

Here the CDR3 DNA reads TGTGCCAGCAGCCCCCGGGGGACTAACTATGGCTACACCTTC. This codes for CASSPRGTNYGYTF. The chain links TRBV7-9 to TRBJ1-2; perhaps TRBD1 as D (5 bases). This CDR3 comprises 14 residues. Between the trimmed V and J ends, which lost 5 bases and 0 bases, there was a span of 10 bases. CDR1 is SEHNR, CDR2 FQNEAQ, per germline (reference sequence).